This TCR beta chain derives from a study of tumor-infiltrating lymphocytes in primary liver carcinoma. On the study more broadly: Spanning 4.2 to 10 cm, the tumors were T1-T3 N0M0.

There are 15 residues in the CDR3. The V gene's germline CDR1 is MGHRA and CDR2 YSYEKL. Co-extraction of RNA and DNA was performed on 20-30 mg of unsorted bulk tissue. Reverse transcription of roughly 480 ng total RNA with a constant-region primer produced TCR beta cDNA. Sequencing libraries for TCR beta derived from three nested multiplex PCR rounds that used slightly modified ARM-PCR. With TRBV1-TRBV30 forward primers and a C-beta reverse primer, the first two PCR rounds were run for approximately 9 cycles each. TCRdb re-analysed the multiplex PCR reads in MiXCR, keeping a single row per CDR3 protein. This table holds about 92,000 distinct CDR3 sequences, roughly 70% found once. Comments on this clonotype: Germline and junction disagree at one end, which may indicate a read error.

The source material was tumor-adjacent normal liver tissue. The TCR comes from a middle-aged man with primary liver carcinoma and hepatitis B virus infection. V is TRBV4-1 and J is TRBJ2-7, with D possibly matching TRBD2 (5 bases). The CDR3 sequence: CASSLSEGNRDEQYF. The DNA for the CDR3 is TGCGCCAGTAGCCTAAGCGAGGGCAATCGTGACGAGCAGTACTTC.